These 27 T cell receptor beta chains were sequenced from one sample in a study of blood T cell repertoires in COVID-19. Some clones are missing from TCRdb's copy, which holds only in-frame ones; the method was immunoSEQ multiplex PCR. The sample lists about 270,000 clones; 80% to 90% were seen once. Sequenced: PBMCs or T cells enriched from blood (not recorded which). Source of these receptors: a woman aged 25 to 45 with acute COVID-19.

The chain carries TRBV7-8 and TRBJ2-1; possibly TRBD2 for D (6 bases). In germline, CDR1 is SGHVS, CDR2 FQNEAQ. The CDR3 is 14 residues long. Trimming shortened V by 6 bases and J by 6 bases, and 15 bases separated the two germline ends. The CDR3, as DNA: TGTGCCAGCAGTCATACGGGAGCTGTCAATGAGCAGTTCTTC. Translating gives CASSHTGAVNEQFF.

The chain links TRBV24-1 to TRBJ2-3; 13 bases are shared with TRBD2. The V gene end was trimmed by 7 bases and the J gene end by 0 bases; junction bases not matched to a gene: 3. CDR3 length: 16 residues. The germline V gene encodes CDR1 KGHDR and CDR2 SFDVKD. The CDR3 region is CATSGTSGTSTDTQYF. The DNA of the CDR3 is TGTGCCACCAGCGGGACTAGCGGGACTAGCACAGATACGCAGTATTTT.

The chain has TRBV28 and TRBJ1-5; no clear D gene. Germline assignment: CDR1 MDHEN and CDR2 SYDVKM. The CDR3 length is 13 residues. The V gene lost 6 bases and the J gene lost 2 bases, with 8 bases spanning the gap. CDR3 region: CASRLIGNQPQHF. The DNA of the CDR3 is TGTGCCAGCAGGTTAATCGGCAATCAGCCCCAGCATTTT.

The rearrangement links TRBV5-1 to TRBJ2-7; 13 bases map to TRBD2. This CDR3 contains 17 residues. CDR1 and CDR2 from the germline V gene are SGHRS and YFSETQ. J lost 6 bases, V lost 4 bases, and 13 bases had no gene match. The CDR3 sequence: CASSMGLAGNDGSEQYF. The CDR3 DNA reads TGCGCCAGCAGCATGGGACTAGCGGGAAACGACGGGAGCGAGCAGTACTTC.

The J gene is TRBJ2-7, the V gene TRBV4-1, with 10 positions matching TRBD2. The CDR3 runs to 16 residues. Germline V CDR1 and CDR2: MGHRA, YSYEKL. Trimming took 0 bases from V and 5 from J; bases not matched to a gene: 7. The CDR3 is CASSQDLGTSGNEQYF. The CDR3 bases are TGCGCCAGCAGCCAAGATCTAGGTACTAGCGGGAACGAGCAGTACTTC.

This clone was picked up a small number of times. The chain employs TRBV12-3 or TRBV12-4 and TRBJ2-7, with 7 bases fitting TRBD1. The CDR3 has 13 residues. Trimming cost V 3 bases and J 5 bases; bases outside gene matches: 4. The CDR3 here is CASSFGTVNEQYF. CDR3 nucleotide sequence: TGTGCCAGCAGTTTCGGGACAGTAAACGAGCAGTACTTC.

The chain combines TRBV6-5 with TRBJ1-2; a possible D gene is TRBD1 (5 bases). Germline V lookup: CDR1 MNHEY, CDR2 SVGAGI. This CDR3 is 11 amino acids long. The CDR3 region has the DNA TGTTCTCTGGGGCGGCCCTATGGCTACACCTTC. Residues: CSLGRPYGYTF.

The chain combines TRBV6-2 or TRBV6-3 with TRBJ2-3; 7 bases align to TRBD2. The CDR3 runs to 18 residues. Looked up from germline, CDR1 is MNHEY and CDR2 is SVGEGT. The trim removed 2 bases at V and 0 bases at J, leaving 11 bases unmatched. CDR3 sequence reads: CASSYPPIAGSSTDTQYF. The CDR3 coding sequence is TGTGCCAGCAGTTACCCCCCTATAGCGGGTTCTAGCACAGATACGCAGTATTTT.

The genes are TRBV14 and TRBJ2-7; 8 bases line up with TRBD1. Germline V gives CDR1 SGHDN, CDR2 FVKESK. J was trimmed by 4 bases and V by 4 bases; bases with no gene match: 9. CDR3 size: 15 residues. CDR3 residues: CASSPGQGRDYEQYF. In nucleotides, the CDR3 is TGTGCCAGCAGCCCCGGACAGGGTAGAGATTACGAGCAGTACTTC.

The CDR3 spells CASSQERWDTSGSYEQYF. CDR3 nucleotide sequence: TGCGCCAGCAGCCAAGAACGGTGGGATACTAGCGGATCCTACGAGCAGTACTTC. This chain connects TRBV4-3 to TRBJ2-7, with 8 bases fitting TRBD2. V lost 0 bases and J lost 1; bases outside the gene matches: 11. Germline CDR1 LGHNA, CDR2 YSLEER. The CDR3 runs 18 residues.

This clone was detected only a few times. The chain recombines TRBV19 with TRBJ2-2; possibly TRBD1 for D (6 bases). V gave up 5 bases and J gave up 6 bases, with 13 bases separating them. The CDR3 extends over 14 amino acids. Germline V lookup: CDR1 LNHDA, CDR2 SQIVND (reference sequence). The DNA for the CDR3 is TGTGCCAGTAGTGACAGGCCGCAGGCCGGGGAGCTGTTTTTT. Encoded protein: CASSDRPQAGELFF.

This rearrangement joins TRBV27 to TRBJ2-7; 7 bases map to TRBD1. This CDR3 spans 15 amino acids. Per germline, CDR1 MNHEY and CDR2 SMNVEV (reference sequence). V was pared by 0 bases and J by 9 bases, with 11 bases of the junction left unmatched. CDR3 sequence reads: CASSLSISRGRGQYF. As DNA, the CDR3 is TGTGCCAGCAGTTTATCGATTTCCAGGGGGAGAGGGCAGTACTTC.

The chain combines TRBV27 with TRBJ1-6; D is perhaps TRBD1 (5 bases). Germline CDR1 reads MNHEY; CDR2 reads SMNVEV (reference sequence). V lost 5 bases and J lost 10, with 15 bases in between. The CDR3 consists of 14 residues. The CDR3 is CASSVPGGYSPLHF. In DNA form, the CDR3 reads TGTGCCAGCAGTGTACCGGGGGGGTACTCACCCCTCCACTTT.

J is TRBJ2-7 and V is TRBV9; unclear D gene. Trimming took 2 bases from V and 1 from J, leaving 7 bases between them. Per the germline V gene, CDR1 is SGDLS and CDR2 is YYNGEE. The CDR3 consists of 13 residues. The CDR3 nucleotides read TGTGCCAGCAGCGTTGGGCCATCCTACGAGCAGTACTTC. Translating gives CASSVGPSYEQYF.

The CDR3 loop is CASSLAPGGPWEQYF. CDR3 in DNA: TGCGCCAGCAGCTTGGCACCGGGAGGGCCGTGGGAGCAGTACTTC. This chain links TRBV5-1 with TRBJ2-7; TRBD2 matches 8 bases. CDR3 length: 15 residues. From germline, CDR1 is SGHRS and CDR2 YFSETQ. V lost 0 bases, J lost 7 bases, and 9 bases stayed unmatched.

The chain uses TRBV4-1 and TRBJ2-1; D remains ambiguous. This CDR3 comprises 14 residues. Germline CDR1 MGHRA, CDR2 YSYEKL. Trimming left V 4 bases short and J 0 bases short, with 7 bases between. The CDR3 region has the DNA TGCGCCAGCAGCCTTTTAGACTCCTACAATGAGCAGTTCTTC. As protein: CASSLLDSYNEQFF.

This clone was seen once. The chain recombines TRBV10-2 with TRBJ1-5; the D gene is possibly TRBD1 (6 bases). CDR3 size: 14 residues. The V gene's germline CDR1 is WSHSY and CDR2 SAAADI. Trimming took off 2 bases at V and 4 bases at J, with 9 bases between the two ends. The CDR3 DNA reads TGCGCCAGCAGTGAGGGACAGTGGAATCAGCCCCAGCATTTT. This codes for CASSEGQWNQPQHF.

V usage is TRBV28 and J usage is TRBJ2-7; TRBD1 matches at 8 bases. J lost 3 bases, V lost 5 bases, and 12 bases had no gene match. This CDR3 region has 16 residues. Germline loops: CDR1 MDHEN, CDR2 SYDVKM. The CDR3 is CASSTLRGQGIYEQYF. The CDR3 region has the DNA TGTGCCAGCAGTACCCTAAGAGGACAGGGAATCTACGAGCAGTACTTC.

The chain carries TRBV5-6 and TRBJ1-6, with no clear D. The ends were cut back, 3 bases at V and 6 bases at J, with 10 bases in the middle. The CDR3 runs to 14 residues. Germline assignment: CDR1 SGHDT and CDR2 YYEEEE. Here the CDR3 DNA reads TGTGCCAGCAGCTCCACCTCGGGTAATTCACCCCTCCACTTT. The encoded protein is CASSSTSGNSPLHF. Complete variable domain (other parts from reference TRBV5-6 and TRBJ1-6): DAGVTQSPTHLIKTRGQQVTLRCSPKSGHDTVSWYQQALGQGPQFIFQYYEEEERQRGNFPDRFSGHQFPNYSSELNVNALLLGDSALYLCASSSTSGNSPLHFGNGTRLTVT.

The chain couples TRBV7-2 to TRBJ2-3; possibly TRBD2 for D (6 bases). CDR1 and CDR2 from the germline V gene are SGHTA and FQGNSA. V lost 5 bases and J 4 bases, leaving 10 bases between the germline ends. CDR3 size: 13 residues. The chain's CDR3 is CASSGTWADTQYF. The CDR3 coding sequence is TGTGCCAGCAGCGGGACTTGGGCAGATACGCAGTATTTT.

This chain joins TRBV3-1 (or the pseudogene TRBV3-2) and TRBJ2-7; the match to TRBD2 covers 11 bases. Germline assignment: CDR1 LGHDT and CDR2 YNNKEL (reference sequence). Germline trimming cut 6 bases from V and 0 bases from J; bases unmatched to any gene: 1. There are 14 residues in the CDR3. CDR3 in DNA: TGTGCCAGCAGACTAGCGGGAGTCTCCTACGAGCAGTACTTC. Its protein product is CASRLAGVSYEQYF.

The rearrangement links TRBV7-9 to TRBJ2-5; 8 bases line up with TRBD2. V lost 3 bases and J lost 1; bases outside the gene matches: 4. The CDR3 spans 15 residues. Germline CDR1 is SEHNR and CDR2 is FQNEAQ (reference sequence). Here the CDR3 DNA reads TGTGCCAGCAGCTTGGGACTAGACGTCCAAGAGACCCAGTACTTC. It translates to CASSLGLDVQETQYF.

The chain is built from TRBV11-2 and TRBJ2-1, with 13 positions matching TRBD2. Trimming removed 3 bases from V and 10 bases from J; junction bases left unmatched: 9. The CDR3 totals 16 residues. CDR1 and CDR2 from the germline V gene are SGHAT and FQNNGV. CDR3 sequence: CASSLVLAGGPIEQFF. The DNA of the CDR3 is TGTGCCAGCAGCTTGGTACTAGCGGGAGGGCCCATCGAGCAGTTCTTC. Supplemented by reference TRBV11-2 and TRBJ2-1, the full variable domain reads EAGVAQSPRYKIIEKRQSVAFWCNPISGHATLYWYQQILGQGPKLLIQFQNNGVVDDSQLPKDRFSAERLKGVDSTLKIQPAKLEDSAVYLCASSLVLAGGPIEQFFGPGTRLTVL.

The rearrangement joins TRBV2 to TRBJ2-2, with D possibly TRBD2 on 6 matching bases. Per germline, CDR1 SNHLY and CDR2 FYNNEI. V lost 8 bases to trimming and J lost 1 base, with 17 bases between them. This CDR3 is built from 16 residues. The chain's CDR3 is CASLPQGAGNTGELFF. The CDR3 bases are TGTGCCAGCCTCCCCCAGGGAGCGGGGAACACCGGGGAGCTGTTTTTT.

The chain recombines TRBV2 with TRBJ2-7; 10 bases line up with TRBD2. The CDR3 has 16 amino acids. Trimming at V came to 3 bases and at J to 0 bases, leaving 5 bases not matched to a gene. Germline assignment: CDR1 SNHLY and CDR2 FYNNEI. The CDR3 loop is CASSEATSGNSYEQYF. Written as DNA, the CDR3 is TGTGCCAGCAGTGAGGCCACTAGCGGGAACTCCTACGAGCAGTACTTC.

CDR3 protein: CASSFLGQANTGELFF. The CDR3 coding sequence is TGTGCCAGCAGTTTTTTGGGACAGGCGAACACCGGGGAGCTGTTTTTT. This chain uses TRBV28 with TRBJ2-2, with 8 bases that match TRBD1. With V trimmed by 3 bases and J by 0 bases, 3 bases remained unmatched. This CDR3 spans 16 amino acids. CDR1 is MDHEN and CDR2 is SYDVKM in the germline V gene.

This clone was seen a single time. The genes are TRBV24-1 and TRBJ2-6; 14 nucleotides line up with TRBD2. The CDR3 has 18 residues. CDR1 and CDR2 (germline): KGHDR, SFDVKD. Germline trimming cut 3 bases from V and 1 base from J; bases unmatched to any gene: 1. In DNA, the CDR3 is TGTGCCACCAGTGATGGGACTAGCGGGAGTTCTGGGGCCAACGTCCTGACTTTC. Translating it yields CATSDGTSGSSGANVLTF.